These T cell receptor beta chains were read from a single sample in a study of blood T cell repertoires in COVID-19. Data came from immunoSEQ multiplex PCR; TCRdb stores just in-frame clones and leaves some out. Among some 380,000 clones listed, about four fifths were seen once. Sequencing was performed on peripheral blood. The source of these receptors is a human donor with acute or convalescent COVID-19. The donor label of this sample is uncertain. The CDR3 runs from the conserved cysteine through the conserved F or W. The order of the fields is J gene, D gene, clone size, V gene, CDR3 DNA, CDR3 protein. D genes are given only for firm matches. Clone size appears in some rows only: once, few, many, or a class for an expanded clone.

j_call: TRBJ1-6
d_call: NA
clone_size: NA
v_call: TRBV3-1/TRBV3-2
cdr3_nt: TGTGCCAGCAGCCAAGCTCTCTCAGGATCTGGTTCACCCCTCCACTTT
cdr3_aa: CASSQALSGSGSPLHF

j_call: TRBJ1-1
d_call: TRBD1
clone_size: NA
v_call: TRBV6-6
cdr3_nt: TGTGCCAGCAGGCCTGGACAGGGGCGAGAAGCTTTCTTT
cdr3_aa: CASRPGQGREAFF

j_call: TRBJ1-5
d_call: NA
clone_size: NA
v_call: TRBV7-9
cdr3_nt: TGTGCCAGCAGCTTAGAGGGGCCCCACAATCAGCCCCAGCATTTT
cdr3_aa: CASSLEGPHNQPQHF

j_call: TRBJ2-5
d_call: NA
clone_size: NA
v_call: TRBV2
cdr3_nt: TGTGCCAGCAGTTCCAGAGGAGGCGCGGAGACCCAGTACTTC
cdr3_aa: CASSSRGGAETQYF

j_call: TRBJ2-5
d_call: TRBD1
clone_size: NA
v_call: TRBV7-2
cdr3_nt: TGTGCCAGCAGCTTCTCTACAGGGGGAAAGACCCAGTACTTC
cdr3_aa: CASSFSTGGKTQYF

j_call: TRBJ2-5
d_call: NA
clone_size: once
v_call: TRBV7-6
cdr3_nt: TGTGCCAGCAGCTTAGACGAGGTGGTGGAGACCCAGTACTTC
cdr3_aa: CASSLDEVVETQYF

j_call: TRBJ1-6
d_call: NA
clone_size: NA
v_call: TRBV6-4
cdr3_nt: TGTGCCAGCAGTGAAGGGCGGGGCTCCTATAATTCACCCCTCCACTTT
cdr3_aa: CASSEGRGSYNSPLHF

j_call: TRBJ1-5
d_call: TRBD1
clone_size: NA
v_call: TRBV6-6
cdr3_nt: TGTGCCAGCAGGGGACAGGGGGCATTTGATCAGCCCCAGCATTTT
cdr3_aa: CASRGQGAFDQPQHF

j_call: TRBJ1-2
d_call: TRBD1
clone_size: NA
v_call: TRBV9
cdr3_nt: TGTGCCAGCAGCGTAGATTCTGGGGTCAGGGGGGATGGCTACACCTTC
cdr3_aa: CASSVDSGVRGDGYTF

j_call: TRBJ2-7
d_call: NA
clone_size: NA
v_call: TRBV5-1
cdr3_nt: TGCGCCAGCAGCCAGGGCTTCACGTACGAGCAGTACTTC
cdr3_aa: CASSQGFTYEQYF

j_call: TRBJ2-5
d_call: NA
clone_size: NA
v_call: TRBV18
cdr3_nt: TGTGCCAGCTCACCACCGACAGTACAAGAGACCCAGTACTTC
cdr3_aa: CASSPPTVQETQYF

j_call: TRBJ1-1
d_call: NA
clone_size: NA
v_call: TRBV5-1
cdr3_nt: TGCGCCAGCAGGGCGAACACTGAAGCTTTCTTT
cdr3_aa: CASRANTEAFF

j_call: TRBJ2-5
d_call: TRBD2
clone_size: NA
v_call: TRBV4-1
cdr3_nt: TGCGCCAGCAGAAGTAGCGGGTCCCAAGAGACCCAGTACTTC
cdr3_aa: CASRSSGSQETQYF

j_call: TRBJ1-5
d_call: NA
clone_size: few
v_call: TRBV5-8
cdr3_nt: TGTGCCAGCAGCGGCGGGCCAACCAATCAGCCCCAGCATTTT
cdr3_aa: CASSGGPTNQPQHF

j_call: TRBJ1-2
d_call: NA
clone_size: once
v_call: TRBV28
cdr3_nt: TGTGCCACTTTACAGGGTGACCACTATGGCTACACCTTC
cdr3_aa: CATLQGDHYGYTF

j_call: TRBJ2-7
d_call: TRBD1
clone_size: NA
v_call: TRBV15
cdr3_nt: TGTGCCACCAGCAGATCTAGGACAGGGACTCACGAGCAGTACTTC
cdr3_aa: CATSRSRTGTHEQYF

j_call: TRBJ2-7
d_call: TRBD2
clone_size: few
v_call: TRBV6-5
cdr3_nt: TGTGCCAGCAGAGAGGGACTAGCGGGGGGCTACGAGCAGTACTTC
cdr3_aa: CASREGLAGGYEQYF

j_call: TRBJ1-1
d_call: NA
clone_size: NA
v_call: TRBV5-5
cdr3_nt: TGTGCCAGCAGCTTGGTGCCCGGGGTTAACACTGAAGCTTTCTTT
cdr3_aa: CASSLVPGVNTEAFF

j_call: TRBJ2-3
d_call: TRBD2
clone_size: NA
v_call: TRBV2
cdr3_nt: TGTGCCAGCAGTCGAAAATCACTAGCGACTAGCACAGATACGCAGTATTTT
cdr3_aa: CASSRKSLATSTDTQYF

j_call: TRBJ2-7
d_call: TRBD2
clone_size: NA
v_call: TRBV6-6
cdr3_nt: TGTGCCAGCAGTTACTCGGTGCGGGAGGGCACCTACGAGCAGTACTTC
cdr3_aa: CASSYSVREGTYEQYF

j_call: TRBJ1-1
d_call: TRBD1
clone_size: NA
v_call: TRBV2
cdr3_nt: TGTGCCAGCAGTGGAGACGGGACAGCCAGCCTTCAAGCTTTCTTT
cdr3_aa: CASSGDGTASLQAFF

j_call: TRBJ2-1
d_call: TRBD2
clone_size: NA
v_call: TRBV18
cdr3_nt: TGTGCCAGCTCACCACCCCAGGGTCGGACTAGCGGGACATTCAATGAGCAGTTCTTC
cdr3_aa: CASSPPQGRTSGTFNEQFF

j_call: TRBJ1-2
d_call: NA
clone_size: NA
v_call: TRBV7-9
cdr3_nt: TGTGCCAGCAGCTTAGAGGTATTCCAGGGGCAAGCTAACTATGGCTACACCTTC
cdr3_aa: CASSLEVFQGQANYGYTF

j_call: TRBJ2-7
d_call: NA
clone_size: few
v_call: TRBV29-1
cdr3_nt: TGCAGCGTTGAAGATTTCGGAGGGCCCGGGGAGCAGTACTTC
cdr3_aa: CSVEDFGGPGEQYF

j_call: TRBJ1-1
d_call: NA
clone_size: NA
v_call: TRBV30
cdr3_nt: TGTGCCTGGAGCAGGCCAGGAAGGCGGAACACTGAAGCTTTCTTT
cdr3_aa: CAWSRPGRRNTEAFF

j_call: TRBJ1-4
d_call: NA
clone_size: few
v_call: TRBV5-1
cdr3_nt: TGCGCCAGCAGCGAGCTTTCAACTAATGAAAAACTGTTTTTT
cdr3_aa: CASSELSTNEKLFF

j_call: TRBJ1-2
d_call: NA
clone_size: NA
v_call: TRBV29-1
cdr3_nt: TGCAGCGTTGAAGATGGACTCCAGAAATTTTCCTACACCTTC
cdr3_aa: CSVEDGLQKFSYTF

j_call: TRBJ1-3
d_call: NA
clone_size: NA
v_call: TRBV15
cdr3_nt: TGTGCCACCAGCAGAGACCACACTGGAAACACCATATATTTT
cdr3_aa: CATSRDHTGNTIYF

j_call: TRBJ2-1
d_call: NA
clone_size: NA
v_call: TRBV3-1/TRBV3-2
cdr3_nt: TGTGCCAGCAGCCCCGAAGGGGGGGGCCAGTTCAATGAGCAGTTCTTC
cdr3_aa: CASSPEGGGQFNEQFF

j_call: TRBJ1-6
d_call: TRBD1
clone_size: NA
v_call: TRBV7-2
cdr3_nt: TGTGCCAGCGAAGGGGGCCGGTCACCCCTCCACTTT
cdr3_aa: CASEGGRSPLHF

j_call: TRBJ1-2
d_call: NA
clone_size: NA
v_call: TRBV5-5
cdr3_nt: TGTGCCAGCAGCTTGGAAGGACGGACTCCCTATGGCTACACCTTC
cdr3_aa: CASSLEGRTPYGYTF

j_call: TRBJ2-7
d_call: TRBD2
clone_size: NA
v_call: TRBV25-1
cdr3_nt: TGTGCCAGCAGTGACCTCGGGGGGTCCTCCTACGAGCAGTACTTC
cdr3_aa: CASSDLGGSSYEQYF

j_call: TRBJ1-6
d_call: NA
clone_size: few
v_call: TRBV5-1
cdr3_nt: TGCGCCAGCAGCTTTGGTCCTCGGGGGGTTAATTCACCCCTCCACTTT
cdr3_aa: CASSFGPRGVNSPLHF

j_call: TRBJ1-3
d_call: NA
clone_size: once
v_call: TRBV5-1
cdr3_nt: TGCGCCAGCAGCTTGGAGGGACTATCGGTGGTTAACACCATATATTTT
cdr3_aa: CASSLEGLSVVNTIYF

j_call: TRBJ1-5
d_call: NA
clone_size: NA
v_call: TRBV29-1
cdr3_nt: TGCAGCGTTCGGCAGGGCTTGAACGGGCCCCAGCATTTT
cdr3_aa: CSVRQGLNGPQHF

j_call: TRBJ1-1
d_call: NA
clone_size: few
v_call: TRBV11-2
cdr3_nt: TGTGCCAGCAGCTTAGGTCCCGGCGGTGTGAACACTGAAGCTTTCTTT
cdr3_aa: CASSLGPGGVNTEAFF

j_call: TRBJ1-4
d_call: TRBD1
clone_size: NA
v_call: TRBV11-2
cdr3_nt: TGTGCCAGCAGCTTAGGGGGACAGGCTTATGAAAAACTGTTTTTT
cdr3_aa: CASSLGGQAYEKLFF

j_call: TRBJ1-5
d_call: NA
clone_size: NA
v_call: TRBV30
cdr3_nt: TGTGCCTGGAGCGCAGGGGAGGGTCAGCCCCAGCATTTT
cdr3_aa: CAWSAGEGQPQHF

j_call: TRBJ1-1
d_call: TRBD1
clone_size: NA
v_call: TRBV6-1
cdr3_nt: TGTGCCAGCAGTGAAGGACAGGGGTCGAACACTGAAGCTTTCTTT
cdr3_aa: CASSEGQGSNTEAFF

j_call: TRBJ2-2
d_call: NA
clone_size: NA
v_call: TRBV6-5
cdr3_nt: TGTGCCAGCTATCCGGTTAGCGGAAACACCGGGGAGCTGTTTTTT
cdr3_aa: CASYPVSGNTGELFF

j_call: TRBJ2-1
d_call: TRBD2
clone_size: NA
v_call: TRBV2
cdr3_nt: TGTGCCAGCAGGACTAGCCCCTCCACTGAGCAGTTCTTC
cdr3_aa: CASRTSPSTEQFF

j_call: TRBJ2-7
d_call: NA
clone_size: NA
v_call: TRBV28
cdr3_nt: TGTGCCAGCAGTACAGGGTGGGGAGTTTACGAGCAGTACTTC
cdr3_aa: CASSTGWGVYEQYF

j_call: TRBJ1-1
d_call: NA
clone_size: NA
v_call: TRBV19
cdr3_nt: TGTGCCAGTAGTATAGACAGGGGCACTGAAGCTTTCTTT
cdr3_aa: CASSIDRGTEAFF

j_call: TRBJ2-7
d_call: TRBD2
clone_size: NA
v_call: TRBV28
cdr3_nt: TGTGCCAGCAGCCCGAGGGGACTAGCGGGAGGCCACGAGCAGTACTTC
cdr3_aa: CASSPRGLAGGHEQYF

j_call: TRBJ1-4
d_call: NA
clone_size: once
v_call: TRBV7-2
cdr3_nt: TGTGCCAGCAGCTACTCTGCGCGTGAAAAACTGTTTTTT
cdr3_aa: CASSYSAREKLFF

j_call: TRBJ2-1
d_call: TRBD2
clone_size: NA
v_call: TRBV25-1
cdr3_nt: TGTGCCAGCAGTGAACCGGGAGGCAATGAGCAGTTCTTC
cdr3_aa: CASSEPGGNEQFF

j_call: TRBJ1-3
d_call: NA
clone_size: NA
v_call: TRBV2
cdr3_nt: TGTGCCAGCCACCTGGGGCGTGATGGAAACACCATATATTTT
cdr3_aa: CASHLGRDGNTIYF

j_call: TRBJ2-1
d_call: NA
clone_size: NA
v_call: TRBV7-6
cdr3_nt: TGTGCCAGCAGCTTCGCTAGCGAGCCCTACAATGAGCAGTTCTTC
cdr3_aa: CASSFASEPYNEQFF

j_call: TRBJ1-2
d_call: NA
clone_size: NA
v_call: TRBV28
cdr3_nt: TGTGCCAGCAGGGAAACAGGGACCTCTGGCTATGGCTACACCTTC
cdr3_aa: CASRETGTSGYGYTF

j_call: TRBJ1-3
d_call: TRBD1
clone_size: NA
v_call: TRBV28
cdr3_nt: TGTGCCAGCAGTATTCCCCGACAGGGAGACACCATATATTTT
cdr3_aa: CASSIPRQGDTIYF

j_call: TRBJ2-7
d_call: NA
clone_size: NA
v_call: TRBV7-6
cdr3_nt: TGTGCCAGCAGCTTAGTCTCAGCTGAGGGCGAGCAGTACTTC
cdr3_aa: CASSLVSAEGEQYF

j_call: TRBJ2-7
d_call: NA
clone_size: NA
v_call: TRBV5-3
cdr3_nt: TGTGCCAGAAGTACCTACAGGGAAAGGCACGAGCAGTACTTC
cdr3_aa: CARSTYRERHEQYF

j_call: TRBJ2-7
d_call: NA
clone_size: NA
v_call: TRBV6-5
cdr3_nt: TGTGCCAGCAGTTACTTGGGACTCAACGAGCAGTACTTC
cdr3_aa: CASSYLGLNEQYF

j_call: TRBJ2-7
d_call: TRBD1
clone_size: few
v_call: TRBV7-9
cdr3_nt: TGTGCCAGCAGCGAATTACTAGGGACAGGGGATGGGCAGTACTTC
cdr3_aa: CASSELLGTGDGQYF